These 21 T cell receptor beta chains share one sample of origin, sequenced in a study of Ad26.COV2.S vaccination and SARS-CoV-2 variants. Clones were sequenced by immunoSEQ multiplex PCR, and TCRdb holds only the in-frame ones, with some missing. The sample has about 680,000 clones, about 90% seen once. Sample treatment: about 20 received Ad26.COV2.S at low or high dose, single or two shots; about five received placebo; per-sample allocation not given. Sampling was performed 63 days after the first vaccine or placebo injection. Source: peripheral blood, taken in a trial of Ad26.COV2.S vaccine versus placebo. All receptors come from a person aged 18-60 years who received the Ad26.COV2.S COVID-19 vaccine or a placebo.

The chain recombines TRBV6-5 with TRBJ2-7, with 8 bases lining up with TRBD2. The trim removed 8 bases at V and 3 bases at J, leaving 12 bases unmatched. Germline assignment: CDR1 MNHEY and CDR2 SVGAGI. The CDR3 has 15 amino acids. The CDR3 region has the DNA TGTGCCAGCGGGGGGGTCACTAGCGGCCTCTACGAGCAGTACTTC. Amino acid sequence: CASGGVTSGLYEQYF.

The CDR3 DNA reads as TGTGCCAGCAGCCACTCAGGCGAGGGCAGTGGAAACACCATATATTTT. This translates into CASSHSGEGSGNTIYF. The rearrangement joins TRBV3-1 (or the pseudogene TRBV3-2) to TRBJ1-3; D not resolved. The CDR3 has 16 amino acids. Between the trimmed V and J ends, which lost 3 bases and 3 bases, there was a span of 15 bases. Germline V lookup: CDR1 LGHDT, CDR2 YNNKEL (reference sequence).

This clone was found a few times. The V gene is TRBV12-3 or TRBV12-4, the J gene TRBJ1-1; D not certain. The CDR3 consists of 13 residues. Trimming cost V 6 bases and J 0 bases, with 8 bases left between them. DNA for the CDR3: TGTGCCAGCAGCCCCGGAATGAACACTGAAGCTTTCTTT. Its protein is CASSPGMNTEAFF.

This sequence joins TRBV4-2 and TRBJ2-7; D not resolved. Germline loops: CDR1 LGHNA, CDR2 YNFKEQ. This CDR3 comprises 16 residues. The V end lost 0 bases, the J end lost 3 bases, and 15 bases lay between the germline ends. The CDR3 region has the DNA TGTGCCAGCAGCCAAGATCCGGGCCCGGAAGGCTACGAGCAGTACTTC. It is translated as CASSQDPGPEGYEQYF.

The chain has TRBV6-5 and TRBJ1-2; no reliable D call. CDR1 and CDR2 (germline): MNHEY, SVGAGI. There are 13 residues in the CDR3. Between the trimmed V and J ends, which lost 4 bases and 8 bases, there was a span of 14 bases. CDR3 sequence: CASSLRRISGYTF. As DNA, the CDR3 is TGTGCCAGCAGTTTAAGACGAATATCGGGCTACACCTTC.

The table lists this clone with a few counts. V and J are TRBV19 and TRBJ2-1; D is ambiguous. V lost 5 bases to trimming and J lost 9 bases, with 14 bases between them. This CDR3 is built from 13 residues. CDR1 is LNHDA, CDR2 SQIVND, per germline (reference sequence). The CDR3 DNA reads as TGTGCCAGTAGTTCCAAAGGAAAATCTGAGCAGTTCTTC. Residues: CASSSKGKSEQFF. Full variable domain (outside the CDR3, taken from reference TRBV19 and TRBJ2-1): DGGITQSPKYLFRKEGQNVTLSCEQNLNHDAMYWYRQDPGQGLRLIYYSQIVNDFQKGDIAEGYSVSREKKESFPLTVTSAQKNPTAFYLCASSSKGKSEQFFGPGTRLTVL.

The gene calls are TRBV11-2 and TRBJ2-7, with 10 bases aligning to TRBD1. The CDR3 sequence is 15 residues long. Germline values: CDR1 SGHAT, CDR2 FQNNGV. After removal of 1 base from V and 5 bases from J, the junction contained 5 bases not matched to a gene. CDR3 in DNA: TGTGCCAGCAGCTTAGGGGACAGGGGTTCCGACGAGCAGTACTTC. As protein: CASSLGDRGSDEQYF.

The V gene is TRBV30, the J gene TRBJ1-3; weak D call: TRBD1 (6 bases). Germline assignment: CDR1 GTSNPN and CDR2 SVGIG (reference sequence). The V end was cut by 4 bases, the J end by 0 bases, with 13 bases between. The length of the CDR3 is 15 residues. CDR3 protein: CAWNTQGISGNTIYF. The CDR3 bases are TGTGCCTGGAACACACAGGGAATCTCTGGAAACACCATATATTTT.

The chain carries TRBV5-5 and TRBJ1-1, with 10 bases aligning to TRBD1. Germline CDR1 is SGHKS and CDR2 is YYEKEE (reference sequence). V lost 4 bases to trimming and J lost 0 bases; unmatched junction nucleotides: 6. The length of the CDR3 is 16 residues. CDR3 DNA sequence: TGTGCCAGCAGCATCGGACAGGGGGGACTGAACACTGAAGCTTTCTTT. It encodes CASSIGQGGLNTEAFF.

The J gene is TRBJ1-1, the V gene TRBV5-1; D remains unclear. This CDR3 spans 13 amino acids. V was cut by 0 bases and J by 9 bases, with 12 bases left in between. From germline, CDR1 is SGHRS and CDR2 YFSETQ. CDR3 nucleotides: TGCGCCAGCAGCTTGGGATGGGTAGATAAAGCTTTCTTT. This codes for CASSLGWVDKAFF.

V usage is TRBV29-1 and J usage is TRBJ1-1, with D perhaps matching TRBD1 (6 bases). CDR1 is SQVTM and CDR2 is ANQGSEA in the germline V gene. The CDR3 runs 13 residues. V was cut by 1 base and J by 5 bases, with 11 bases left in between. The CDR3 DNA sequence: TGCAGCGTTGAAGGAGGGGGTGTAACTGAAGCTTTCTTT. This encodes CSVEGGGVTEAFF.

This clone was observed once. The V and J genes are TRBV6-6 and TRBJ2-2, with 8 positions matching TRBD2. CDR1 is MNHNY and CDR2 is SVGAGI in the germline V gene (reference sequence). V was pared by 7 bases and J by 6 bases, with 7 bases of the junction left unmatched. This CDR3 has 14 amino acids. CDR3 residues: CASMSGSLSGELFF. CDR3 coding DNA: TGTGCCAGCATGAGCGGGAGCCTTTCCGGGGAGCTGTTTTTT.

V and J are TRBV24-1 and TRBJ2-2; D remains unclear. There are 15 residues in the CDR3. The ends were cut back, 4 bases at V and 1 base at J, with 9 bases in the middle. Germline CDR1 and CDR2: KGHDR and SFDVKD. In DNA form, the CDR3 reads TGTGCCACCAGTGACACCACCCTGAACACCGGGGAGCTGTTTTTT. Translation: CATSDTTLNTGELFF.

The chain joins TRBV18 to TRBJ2-1; D is ambiguous. Germline CDR1 KGHSH, CDR2 LQKENI. The CDR3 sequence is 12 residues long. V gave up 2 bases and J gave up 8 bases, with 7 bases separating them. CDR3 in amino acids: CASSPGWDEQFF. In DNA, the CDR3 is TGTGCCAGCTCACCAGGGTGGGATGAGCAGTTCTTC. Full variable domain (missing parts from reference TRBV18 and TRBJ2-1): NAGVMQNPRHLVRRRGQEARLRCSPMKGHSHVYWYRQLPEEGLKFMVYLQKENIIDESGMPKERFSAEFPKEGPSILRIQQVVRGDSAAYFCASSPGWDEQFFGPGTRLTVL.

The rearrangement joins TRBV3-1 (or the pseudogene TRBV3-2) to TRBJ2-1; TRBD2 aligns across 10 bases. This CDR3 is built from 14 residues. Losses at the gene ends were 4 bases for V and 9 bases for J; bases not matched to a gene: 6. The V gene's germline CDR1 is LGHDT and CDR2 YNNKEL (reference sequence). CDR3 in DNA: TGTGCCAGCAGCCCGAGCGGGAGGGGGGGTGAGCAGTTCTTC. Protein sequence: CASSPSGRGGEQFF.

The V call is TRBV7-2, the J call TRBJ2-4; TRBD2 matches 16 bases. Germline values: CDR1 SGHTA, CDR2 FQGNSA. The V gene end was trimmed by 2 bases and the J gene end by 6 bases; junction bases not matched to a gene: 7. The CDR3 covers 18 residues. The CDR3 reads CASSLPGTSGGARNIQYF. Here the CDR3 DNA reads TGTGCCAGCAGCTTACCCGGGACTAGCGGGGGGGCGAGAAACATTCAGTACTTC.

This clone has at least ten counts. This rearrangement joins TRBV7-9 to TRBJ1-2; 7 nucleotides align to TRBD1. V shed 3 bases and J 6 bases; nucleotides not matched to a gene: 19. The CDR3 contains 18 residues. Germline V CDR1 and CDR2: SEHNR, FQNEAQ (reference sequence). CDR3 DNA: TGTGCCAGCAGCTTCTCCCCGTCGAGATCGGACAGGTTAAATGGCTACACCTTC. It codes for CASSFSPSRSDRLNGYTF.

The V call is TRBV7-2, the J call TRBJ2-7, with 7 bases fitting TRBD1. Trimming at V came to 5 bases and at J to 8 bases, leaving 6 bases not matched to a gene. The CDR3 is made up of 12 amino acids. Germline CDR1 reads SGHTA; CDR2 reads FQGNSA. The CDR3 DNA follows: TGTGCCAGCAGCACCGGGACAGCCAAGCAGTACTTC. It is translated as CASSTGTAKQYF.

The V call is TRBV19, the J call TRBJ2-6; TRBD2 is a possible D gene (6 bases). The CDR3 spans 15 residues. Trimming took off 3 bases at V and 2 bases at J, with 8 bases between the two ends. From germline, CDR1 is LNHDA and CDR2 SQIVND (reference sequence). The CDR3 loop is CASSIGGAGANVLTF. The CDR3, as DNA: TGTGCCAGTAGTATTGGAGGGGCTGGGGCCAACGTCCTGACTTTC.

This sequence joins TRBV7-9 and TRBJ2-1; 7 bases line up with TRBD1. Germline assignment: CDR1 SEHNR and CDR2 FQNEAQ (reference sequence). V lost 10 bases, J lost 7 bases, and 7 bases stayed unmatched. This CDR3 spans 12 amino acids. CDR3 in DNA: TGTGCCATTCGGACAGGTGGAAATGAGCAGTTCTTC. Protein sequence: CAIRTGGNEQFF.

This chain joins TRBV27 and TRBJ2-7; D not resolved. This CDR3 is built from 13 residues. Trimming took off 5 bases at V and 3 bases at J, with 11 bases between the two ends. Germline CDR1 and CDR2: MNHEY and SMNVEV (reference sequence). The CDR3 bases are TGTGCCAGCAGTCCTTCGGGCCTCTACGAGCAGTACTTC. It encodes CASSPSGLYEQYF.